This T cell receptor (beta chain) was sequenced in a study of post-analysis software for immune sequencing data. Study details: Progressive-relapsing, secondary progressive and relapsing-remitting multiple sclerosis were among the disease courses included.

Concerning this clonotype: What it recognizes is unknown.

V lost 7 bases, J lost 7 bases, and 20 bases lay in between. Germline CDR1 SGHTA, CDR2 FQGNSA. This CDR3 spans 15 amino acids. The study's findings and limits: People with multiple sclerosis had a significantly lower normalized Chao1 diversity than controls did. Patients carried five TRBV segments more frequently than controls did, and TRBV5-6, TRBV5-1 and TRBV20-1 were among them. Co-batched samples clustered tightly together by F measure.

Prepared libraries of TCR beta cDNA carried unique molecular identifiers. Hundreds of thousands of cDNA molecules came from about 1 to 10 million T cells. Each CDR3 protein is one row after TCRdb ran MiXCR on the PCR reads. The sample records about 820,000 distinct CDR3 sequences, approximately 53% being singletons. V is TRBV7-2 and J is TRBJ2-1; possible D gene TRBD1, 6 bases. Sequencing input: blood. The clonotype originates from a girl aged 5 to 17 with multiple sclerosis. This CDR3 is CASTEGVLSPNEQFF. CDR3 in DNA: TGTGCCAGCACCGAGGGGGTCCTTAGCCCAAATGAGCAGTTCTTC.